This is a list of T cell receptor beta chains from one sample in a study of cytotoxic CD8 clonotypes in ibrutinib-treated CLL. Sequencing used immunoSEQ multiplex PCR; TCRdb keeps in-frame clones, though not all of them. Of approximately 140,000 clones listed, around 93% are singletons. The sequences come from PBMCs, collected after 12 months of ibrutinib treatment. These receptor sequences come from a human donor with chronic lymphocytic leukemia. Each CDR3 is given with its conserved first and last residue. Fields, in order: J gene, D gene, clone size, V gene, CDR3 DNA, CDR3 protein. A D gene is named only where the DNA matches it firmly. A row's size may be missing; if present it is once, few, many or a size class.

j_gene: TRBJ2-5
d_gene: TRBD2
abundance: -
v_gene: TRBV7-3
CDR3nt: TGTGCCAGCAGCACGGGGGGTGAGACCCAGTACTTC
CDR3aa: CASSTGGETQYF

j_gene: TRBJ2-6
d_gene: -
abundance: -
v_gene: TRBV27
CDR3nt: TGTGCCAGCAGTCAACAGGGTTCTGGGGCCAACGTCCTGACTTTC
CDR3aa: CASSQQGSGANVLTF

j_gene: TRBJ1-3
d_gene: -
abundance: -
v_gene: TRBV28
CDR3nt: TGTGCCAGCGGGAGGCTTCAGAACACCATATATTTT
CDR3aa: CASGRLQNTIYF

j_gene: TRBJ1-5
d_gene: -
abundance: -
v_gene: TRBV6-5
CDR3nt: TGTGCCAGCAGTTACAGGTCACATCAGCCCCAGCATTTT
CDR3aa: CASSYRSHQPQHF

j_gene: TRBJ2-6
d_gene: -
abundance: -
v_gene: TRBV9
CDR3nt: TGTGCCAGCAGCGTAGAGCCCACAGCTCGGCCGTCTGGGGCCAACGTCCTGACTTTC
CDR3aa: CASSVEPTARPSGANVLTF

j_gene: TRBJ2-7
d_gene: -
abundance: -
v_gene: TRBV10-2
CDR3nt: TGCGCCAGCAGTGTTAGCTACGAGCAGTACTTC
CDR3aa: CASSVSYEQYF

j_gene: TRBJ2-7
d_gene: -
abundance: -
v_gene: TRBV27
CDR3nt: TGTGCCAGCAGCCCCACCCCCTACGAGCAGTACTTC
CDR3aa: CASSPTPYEQYF

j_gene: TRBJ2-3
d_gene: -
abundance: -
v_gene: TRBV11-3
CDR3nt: TGTGCCAGCAGCTTAGGAAAGGGTAGCACAGATACGCAGTATTTT
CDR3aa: CASSLGKGSTDTQYF

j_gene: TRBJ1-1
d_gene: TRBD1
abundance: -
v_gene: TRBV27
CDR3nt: TGTGCCAGCAGTACCCGGACAGGAACGAACACTGAAGCTTTCTTT
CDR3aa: CASSTRTGTNTEAFF

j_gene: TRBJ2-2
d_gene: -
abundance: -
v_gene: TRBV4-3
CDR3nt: TGCGCCAGCAGCCAAGATTTGGGGGCCCGGACCGGGGAGCTGTTTTTT
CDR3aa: CASSQDLGARTGELFF

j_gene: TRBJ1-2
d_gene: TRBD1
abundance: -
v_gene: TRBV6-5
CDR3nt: TGTGCCAGCAGCGACCGGACAGGGACTAACTATGGCTACACCTTC
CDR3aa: CASSDRTGTNYGYTF

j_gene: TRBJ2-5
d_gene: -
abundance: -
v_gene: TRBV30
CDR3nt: TGTGCCTGGAAAAAAAATTCAGGGTACGGGACCCAGTACTTC
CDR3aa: CAWKKNSGYGTQYF

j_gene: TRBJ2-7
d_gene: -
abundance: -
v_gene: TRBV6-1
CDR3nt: TGTGCCAGCAGTGAATACGAGGGCATTGGCTACGAGCAGTACTTC
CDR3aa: CASSEYEGIGYEQYF

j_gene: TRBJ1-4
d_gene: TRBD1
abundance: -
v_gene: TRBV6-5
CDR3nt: TGTGCCAGCAGTTCCTCCGGGACAGGGCTCGGACTGTTTTTT
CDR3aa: CASSSSGTGLGLFF

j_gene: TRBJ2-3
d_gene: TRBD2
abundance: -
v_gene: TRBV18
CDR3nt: TGTGCCAGCTCACCAAGCGGGAGCTCAGATACGCAGTATTTT
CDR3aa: CASSPSGSSDTQYF

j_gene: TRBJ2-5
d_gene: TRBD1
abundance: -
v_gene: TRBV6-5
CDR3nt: TGTGCCAGCAGTTTATCTTACAGGGGAGAGACCCAGTACTTC
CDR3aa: CASSLSYRGETQYF

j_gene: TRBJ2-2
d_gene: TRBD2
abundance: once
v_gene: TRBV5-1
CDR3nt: TGCGCCAGCAGCTTTACTAGCGGGAGGAACACCGGGGAGCTGTTTTTT
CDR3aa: CASSFTSGRNTGELFF

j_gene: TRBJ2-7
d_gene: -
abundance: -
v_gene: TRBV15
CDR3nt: TGTGCCACCAGCAGAGGGGAAGGATCCTACGAGCAGTACTTC
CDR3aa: CATSRGEGSYEQYF

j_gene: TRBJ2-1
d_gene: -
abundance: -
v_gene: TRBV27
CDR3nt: TGTGCCAGCAGCCCCGTTCGAGTCTACAATGAGCAGTTCTTC
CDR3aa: CASSPVRVYNEQFF

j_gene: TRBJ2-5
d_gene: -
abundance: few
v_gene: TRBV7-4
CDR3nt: TGTGCCAGCAGCGTAGGGGCGACTTCGCTAGTCCAAGAGACCCAGTACTTC
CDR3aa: CASSVGATSLVQETQYF

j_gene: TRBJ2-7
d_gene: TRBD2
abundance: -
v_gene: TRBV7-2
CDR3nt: TGTGCCAGCAGCTTATGGGCTAGCGGAATTTACGAGCAGTACTTC
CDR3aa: CASSLWASGIYEQYF

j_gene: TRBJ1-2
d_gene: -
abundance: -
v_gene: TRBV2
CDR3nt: TGTGCCAGCAGTGAATGGGGCGGGGCGGACTATGGCTACACCTTC
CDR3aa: CASSEWGGADYGYTF

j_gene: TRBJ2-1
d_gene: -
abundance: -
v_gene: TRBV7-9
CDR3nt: TGTGCCAGCAGCTCAACAGGGAATGAGCAGTTCTTC
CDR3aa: CASSSTGNEQFF

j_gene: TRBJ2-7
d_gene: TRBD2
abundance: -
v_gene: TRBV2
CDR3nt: TGTGCCAGCAGTGTGTCGGCGATGACTAGCGTATACGAGCAGTACTTC
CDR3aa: CASSVSAMTSVYEQYF

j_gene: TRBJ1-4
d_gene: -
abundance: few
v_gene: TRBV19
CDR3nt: TGTGCCAGTAGTATGGAGACGCATTTAAATGAAAAACTGTTTTTT
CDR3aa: CASSMETHLNEKLFF

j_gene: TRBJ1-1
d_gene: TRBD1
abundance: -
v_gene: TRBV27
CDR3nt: TGTGCCAGCAGTCCAGACAGGGAGAGGACTGAAGCTTTCTTT
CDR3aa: CASSPDRERTEAFF

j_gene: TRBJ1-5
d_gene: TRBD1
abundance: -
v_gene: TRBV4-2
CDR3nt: TGTGCCAGCAGCCAAGATCTTAAGGACAGGGTTAATCAGCCCCAGCATTTT
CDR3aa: CASSQDLKDRVNQPQHF

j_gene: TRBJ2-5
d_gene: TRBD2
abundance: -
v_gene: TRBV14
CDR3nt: TGTGCCAGCAGCCTTAAGCGGGAGGGCGCGGAGACCCAGTACTTC
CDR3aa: CASSLKREGAETQYF

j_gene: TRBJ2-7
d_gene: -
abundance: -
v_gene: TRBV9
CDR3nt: TGTGCCAGCAGCCCCCGACTAGTGGTGGACCACGAGCAGTACTTC
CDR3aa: CASSPRLVVDHEQYF

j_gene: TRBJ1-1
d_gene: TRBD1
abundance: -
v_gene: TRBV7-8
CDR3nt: TGTGCCAGCAGCCGGGACAGGGGCGGTGAAGCTTTCTTT
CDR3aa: CASSRDRGGEAFF

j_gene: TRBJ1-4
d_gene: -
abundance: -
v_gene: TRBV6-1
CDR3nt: TGTGCCAGCTGTACAGGGCAGGGGAATGAAAAACTGTTTTTT
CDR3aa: CASCTGQGNEKLFF

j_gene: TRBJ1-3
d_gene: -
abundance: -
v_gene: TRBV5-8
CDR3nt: TGTGCCAGCAGCTTTTCAGGGAGGGAGCCTGGAAACACCATATATTTT
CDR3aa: CASSFSGREPGNTIYF

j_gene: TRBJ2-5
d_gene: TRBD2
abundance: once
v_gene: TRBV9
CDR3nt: TGTGCCAGCACCGTATCGACCGGGAGGGATGGGACCCAGTACTTC
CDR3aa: CASTVSTGRDGTQYF

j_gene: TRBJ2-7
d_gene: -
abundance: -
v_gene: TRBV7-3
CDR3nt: TGTGCCAGCAGCCCACAACCCGGGGGCGAGCAGTACTTC
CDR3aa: CASSPQPGGEQYF

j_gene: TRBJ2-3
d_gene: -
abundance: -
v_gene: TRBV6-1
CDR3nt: TGTGCCAGCAGAGATGCTAGCACAGATACGCAGTATTTT
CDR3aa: CASRDASTDTQYF

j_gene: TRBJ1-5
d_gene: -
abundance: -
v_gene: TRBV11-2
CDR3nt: TGTGCCAGCAGCTTAGCTCCGGTTAGCAATCAGCCCCAGCATTTT
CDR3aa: CASSLAPVSNQPQHF

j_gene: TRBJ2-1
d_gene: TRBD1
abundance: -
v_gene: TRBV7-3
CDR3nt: TGTGCCAGCAGCCCAGAGACAGGGGGCTCCTACAATGAGCAGTTCTTC
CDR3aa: CASSPETGGSYNEQFF

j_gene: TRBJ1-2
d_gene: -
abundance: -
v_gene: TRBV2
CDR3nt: TGTGCCAGCAACTGGGACGTGGGATATGGCTACACCTTC
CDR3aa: CASNWDVGYGYTF